The sequence of this T cell receptor beta chain was determined in a study of CD8+CD57+ T cells in acquired aplastic anemia. The use of genomic DNA as template underpinned the TCR beta VDJ and CDR3 profiling. TCRdb itself ran the reads through MiXCR, one entry per CDR3 protein. The sample carries hundreds of thousands of distinct CDR3 sequences, about two thirds recorded once. The CDR3 consists of 15 residues. Germline CDR1 and CDR2: SGHVS and FNYEAQ. Trimming left V 5 bases short and J 2 bases short, with 15 bases between. The sequence was collected from a human donor in good health, serving as a control. Sequencing input: sorted CD4+, CD8+, or CD8+CD57+ T cells (not recorded which) from PBMCs. V is TRBV7-6 and J is TRBJ1-1; D might be TRBD1 (6 bases). Here the CDR3 DNA reads TGTGCCAGCAGCCTCCTGGAGGGGGGTAACACTGAAGCTTTCTTT. Amino acid sequence: CASSLLEGGNTEAFF.